This T cell receptor (beta chain) is from a study of cytomegalovirus exposure and HLA in healthy donors. Study-wide results and caveats: Cytomegalovirus status was reportedly diagnosed by the classifier with high sensitivity and specificity. The analysis excluded some indistinguishable V segments, including TRBV6-2 and TRBV6-3.

About this clone: As yet, its antigen is unknown.

V was pared by 5 bases and J by 0 bases, with 11 bases between. The germline V gene encodes CDR1 LNHDA and CDR2 SQIVND (reference sequence). CDR3 size: 14 residues. When sampled, the donors appeared nominally healthy, though they likely had unrecorded immune exposures. It was with 60 Vbeta and 13 Jbeta primers that the PCR ran. Assay used: immunoSEQ multiplex PCR; TCRdb lists only in-frame clones, some missing. In the table there are 250,000 to 350,000 clones, roughly 85% of which are singletons. V gene TRBV19 combines with J gene TRBJ2-7, with D possibly TRBD2 on 6 matching bases. Material: PBMCs. The receptor's source is a man aged 40-49 years in good health and CMV-seropositive. The CDR3 nucleotides read TGTGCCAGTAGTGGGACTGACCTCTCCTACGAGCAGTACTTC. Its protein is CASSGTDLSYEQYF.